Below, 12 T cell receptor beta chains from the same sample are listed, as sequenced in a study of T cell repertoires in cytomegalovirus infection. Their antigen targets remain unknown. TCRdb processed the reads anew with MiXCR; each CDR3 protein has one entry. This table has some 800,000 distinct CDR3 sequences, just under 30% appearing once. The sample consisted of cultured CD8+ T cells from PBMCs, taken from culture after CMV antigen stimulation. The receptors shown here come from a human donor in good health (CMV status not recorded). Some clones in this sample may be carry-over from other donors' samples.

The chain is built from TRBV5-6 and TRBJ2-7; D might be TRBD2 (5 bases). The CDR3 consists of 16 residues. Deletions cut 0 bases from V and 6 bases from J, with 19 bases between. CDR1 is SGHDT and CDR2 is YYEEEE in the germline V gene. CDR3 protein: CASSLARGLSRVEQYV. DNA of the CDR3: TGTGCCAGCAGCTTGGCCAGAGGGTTGTCGCGGGTCGAGCAGTACGTC.

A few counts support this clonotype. The CDR3 loop is CASSLSWGEAFF. DNA for the CDR3: TGTGCCAGCAGCTTAAGTTGGGGAGAAGCTTTCTTT. The J gene is TRBJ1-1, the V gene TRBV7-9; no reliable D call. Germline V gene data show CDR1 as SEHNR and CDR2 as FQNEAQ (reference sequence). V lost 2 bases, J lost 8 bases, and 9 bases lay in between. There are 12 residues in the CDR3.

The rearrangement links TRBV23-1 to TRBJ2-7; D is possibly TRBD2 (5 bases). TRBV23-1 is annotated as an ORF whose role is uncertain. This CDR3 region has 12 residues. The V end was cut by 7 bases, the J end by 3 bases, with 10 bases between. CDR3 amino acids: CASTTNHYEQYV. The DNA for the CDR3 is TGCGCCAGCACGACTAACCACTACGAGCAGTACGTC.

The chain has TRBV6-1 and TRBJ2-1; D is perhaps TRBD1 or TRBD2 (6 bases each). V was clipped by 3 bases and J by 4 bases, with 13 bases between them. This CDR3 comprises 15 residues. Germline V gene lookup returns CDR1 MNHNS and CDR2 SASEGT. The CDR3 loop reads CASSDQKGGYNEQFF. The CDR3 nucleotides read TGTGCCAGCAGTGATCAGAAGGGGGGTTACAATGAGCAGTTCTTC.

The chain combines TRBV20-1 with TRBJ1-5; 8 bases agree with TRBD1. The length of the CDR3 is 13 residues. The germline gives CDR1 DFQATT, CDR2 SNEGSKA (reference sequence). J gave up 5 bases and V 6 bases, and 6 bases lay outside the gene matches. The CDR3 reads CSAESDRDQPQHF. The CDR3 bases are TGCAGTGCGGAGTCGGACAGGGATCAGCCCCAGCATTTT.

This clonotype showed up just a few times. This chain's CDR3 is CASSTGGPYGYTF. CDR3 sequence (DNA): TGTGCCAGCAGCACCGGGGGGCCCTATGGCTACACCTTC. V is TRBV7-6 and J is TRBJ1-2, with D maybe TRBD1 (6 bases). Germline values: CDR1 SGHVS, CDR2 FNYEAQ. There are 13 residues in the CDR3. The V and J ends lost 5 bases and 4 bases respectively, with 11 bases between them.

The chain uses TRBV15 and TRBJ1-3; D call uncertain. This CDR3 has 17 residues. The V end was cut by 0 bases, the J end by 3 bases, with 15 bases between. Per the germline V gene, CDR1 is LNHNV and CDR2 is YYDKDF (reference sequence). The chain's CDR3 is CATSRDRGLDSGNTIYF. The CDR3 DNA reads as TGTGCCACCAGCAGAGACCGAGGCCTGGATAGTGGAAACACCATATATTTT.

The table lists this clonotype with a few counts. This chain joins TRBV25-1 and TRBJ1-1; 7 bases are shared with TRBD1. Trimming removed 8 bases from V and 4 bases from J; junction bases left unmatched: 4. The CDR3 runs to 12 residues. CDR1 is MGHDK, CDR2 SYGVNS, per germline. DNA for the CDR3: TGTGCCAGCCAGGGGGGGGCCACTGAAGCTTTCTTT. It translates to CASQGGATEAFF.

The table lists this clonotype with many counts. As DNA, the CDR3 is TGTGCCAGCAGACAAAGCGGGGCCGTCTATGGCTACACCTTC. It is translated as CASRQSGAVYGYTF. The V call is TRBV7-2, the J call TRBJ1-2; weak D call: TRBD1 (5 bases). Trimming removed 6 bases at V and 4 bases at J, with 15 bases between. Germline CDR1 is SGHTA and CDR2 is FQGNSA. The CDR3 runs to 14 residues.

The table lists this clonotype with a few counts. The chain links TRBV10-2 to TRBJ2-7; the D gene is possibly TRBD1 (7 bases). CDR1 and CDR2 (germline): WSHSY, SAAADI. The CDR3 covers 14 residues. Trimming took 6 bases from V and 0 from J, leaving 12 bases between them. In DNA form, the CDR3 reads TGCGCCAGCAGCGGGGGACAGCACTCCTACGAGCAGTACTTC. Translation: CASSGGQHSYEQYF.

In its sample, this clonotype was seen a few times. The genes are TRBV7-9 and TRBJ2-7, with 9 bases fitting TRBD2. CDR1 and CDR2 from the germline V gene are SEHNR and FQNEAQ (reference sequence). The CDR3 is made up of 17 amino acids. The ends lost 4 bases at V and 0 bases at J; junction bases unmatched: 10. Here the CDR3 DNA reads TGTGCCAGCAGCTCGCCGGTTGGCGGGGGGGTCTCCTACGAGCAGTACTTC. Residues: CASSSPVGGGVSYEQYF.

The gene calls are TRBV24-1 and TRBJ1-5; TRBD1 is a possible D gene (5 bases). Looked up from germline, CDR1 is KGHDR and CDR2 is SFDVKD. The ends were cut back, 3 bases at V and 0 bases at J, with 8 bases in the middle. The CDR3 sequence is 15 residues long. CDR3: CATSDTTGSNQPQHF. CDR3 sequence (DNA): TGTGCCACCAGTGATACCACAGGTAGCAATCAGCCCCAGCATTTT.